The 24 T cell receptor beta chains presented below share a single source sample, sequenced in a study of cytotoxic CD8 clonotypes in ibrutinib-treated CLL (dated by TCRdb to the early 2020s). The library was prepared using the immunoSEQ multiplex PCR assay. The immuneACCESS repertoire file appears here via TCRdb, limited to in-frame rearrangements. These files lack a portion of the clones; in checked studies, under half of the deficit traces to unresolved V genes, and the cause of the others is not known. The sample data list roughly 30,000 clones, and about three quarters of these were observed just once. The ten most abundant clones make up 40% to 60% of the sample. Source: PBMCs, taken after 36 months of ibrutinib treatment. Every receptor here comes from a human donor with chronic lymphocytic leukemia.

The chain couples TRBV6-1 to TRBJ2-2; TRBD2 matches 12 bases. Germline assignment: CDR1 MNHNS and CDR2 SASEGT. There are 19 residues in the CDR3. V was pared by 2 bases and J by 0 bases, with 7 bases of the junction left unmatched. CDR3 protein: CASSELILAGGANTGELFF. CDR3 bases: TGTGCCAGCAGTGAACTGATACTAGCGGGGGGTGCGAACACCGGGGAGCTGTTTTTT.

This sequence joins TRBV19 and TRBJ1-1; D remains unclear. V lost 4 bases and J lost 0, with 9 bases in between. The CDR3 sequence is 14 residues long. Per germline, CDR1 LNHDA and CDR2 SQIVND (reference sequence). This CDR3 is CASSKLGMNTEAFF. As DNA, the CDR3 is TGTGCCAGTAGTAAGCTGGGCATGAACACTGAAGCTTTCTTT. Full variable domain (outside the CDR3, taken from reference TRBV19 and TRBJ1-1): DGGITQSPKYLFRKEGQNVTLSCEQNLNHDAMYWYRQDPGQGLRLIYYSQIVNDFQKGDIAEGYSVSREKKESFPLTVTSAQKNPTAFYLCASSKLGMNTEAFFGQGTRLTVV.

The chain recombines TRBV5-1 with TRBJ2-3; D remains unclear. V lost 7 bases and J 0 bases, leaving 9 bases between the germline ends. Germline lookup yields CDR1 SGHRS and CDR2 YFSETQ. The CDR3 runs to 13 residues. The CDR3 region has the DNA TGCGCCAGCGGGGAACCGAGCACAGATACGCAGTATTTT. It codes for CASGEPSTDTQYF.

The V and J genes are TRBV13 and TRBJ2-5; no clear D gene. CDR1 PRHDT and CDR2 FYEKMQ come from the germline V gene (reference sequence). V lost 2 bases to trimming and J lost 2 bases, with 9 bases between them. The CDR3 consists of 14 residues. CDR3 residues: CASSLQRQQETQYF. The CDR3 DNA reads TGTGCCAGCAGCTTACAACGGCAACAAGAGACCCAGTACTTC.

V usage is TRBV27 and J usage is TRBJ2-3, with 7 positions matching TRBD2. CDR1 and CDR2 from the germline V gene are MNHEY and SMNVEV (reference sequence). V dropped 6 bases and J dropped 8; count of bases not matched to a gene: 11. This CDR3 spans 14 amino acids. CDR3 loop: CASRPLALWGTQYF. As DNA, the CDR3 is TGTGCCAGCAGACCACTAGCGCTTTGGGGTACGCAGTATTTT.

The chain links TRBV7-6 to TRBJ2-7; D is undetermined. This CDR3 spans 14 amino acids. The germline V gene encodes CDR1 SGHVS and CDR2 FNYEAQ. Trimming took off 2 bases at V and 2 bases at J, with 10 bases between the two ends. The CDR3 DNA reads TGTGCCAGCAGCTTACAGGTTGATGCCTACGAGCAGTACTTC. Its protein product is CASSLQVDAYEQYF.

This clone was observed a few times. The chain has TRBV4-1 and TRBJ2-7; 7 bases fit TRBD2. Looked up from germline, CDR1 is MGHRA and CDR2 is YSYEKL. V gave up 3 bases and J gave up 5 bases; unmatched junction bases: 1. CDR3 length: 12 amino acids. In nucleotides, the CDR3 is TGCGCCAGCAGCCAGGGAGGGCACGAGCAGTACTTC. The encoded protein is CASSQGGHEQYF.

This chain connects TRBV18 to TRBJ1-1; D possibly corresponds to TRBD1 (5 bases). Trimming took off 0 bases at V and 4 bases at J, with 15 bases between the two ends. In germline, CDR1 is KGHSH, CDR2 LQKENI. The CDR3 runs 16 residues. The CDR3 here is CASSPPTRVASTEAFF. As DNA, the CDR3 is TGTGCCAGCTCACCACCGACCAGGGTCGCGAGCACTGAAGCTTTCTTT.

In regard to this clone: The junction differs from germline at one of its ends, possibly a read error. The sample has other DNA sequences that encode this CDR3 too. The chain combines TRBV20-1 with TRBJ2-7, with D unresolved. CDR1 DFQATT and CDR2 SNEGSKA come from the germline V gene (reference sequence). The CDR3 runs 11 residues. CDR3 region: CSARGHYEQYF. The DNA of the CDR3 is TGCAGTGCTAGAGGTCACTACGAACAGTACTTC.

The V and J genes are TRBV29-1 and TRBJ2-3; 13 nucleotides match TRBD2. With V trimmed by 7 bases and J by 6 bases, 10 bases remained unmatched. This CDR3 is built from 15 residues. Germline V gives CDR1 SQVTM, CDR2 ANQGSEA. DNA for the CDR3: TGCAGCGCCGGGGGACTAGCGGGGAACTTCGATACGCAGTATTTT. Its protein is CSAGGLAGNFDTQYF.

The rearrangement uses TRBV11-2 and TRBJ1-1, with a weak D call TRBD1 (5 bases). V was shortened by 4 bases and J by 0 bases, with 15 bases between the two germline ends. The length of the CDR3 is 16 residues. Germline V gene lookup returns CDR1 SGHAT and CDR2 FQNNGV. The CDR3 region is CASSSWVEGLNTEAFF. Here the CDR3 DNA reads TGTGCCAGCAGCTCCTGGGTAGAGGGGCTGAACACTGAAGCTTTCTTT.

The sample holds a few counts of this clone. The same CDR3 is also encoded by other DNA sequences in this sample. The chain carries TRBV5-1 and TRBJ1-1; TRBD1 aligns across 7 bases. The V gene end was trimmed by 2 bases and the J gene end by 4 bases; junction bases not matched to a gene: 5. The germline CDR1 and CDR2 sequences are SGHRS and YFSETQ. The CDR3 contains 14 residues. This CDR3 reads CASSLRQGITEAFF. The CDR3 nucleotides are TGCGCCAGCAGCTTACGACAGGGTATCACTGAAGCTTTCTTT.

This clone turned up a few times. V gene TRBV7-9 combines with J gene TRBJ2-3; TRBD2 is a possible D gene (6 bases). CDR1 and CDR2 (germline): SEHNR, FQNEAQ (reference sequence). The CDR3 consists of 14 residues. V was cut by 5 bases and J by 3 bases, with 12 bases left in between. In DNA, the CDR3 is TGTGCCAGCAGCCCGACGGGAGTAACAGATACGCAGTATTTT. It specifies CASSPTGVTDTQYF.

This clone has just one count. The gene calls are TRBV27 and TRBJ2-7; D gene uncertain. CDR3 length equals 13 residues. V lost 6 bases, J lost 0 bases, and 9 bases lay in between. The germline V gene has CDR1 MNHEY and CDR2 SMNVEV (reference sequence). The CDR3 loop is CASRPGGSYEQYF. The CDR3 region has the DNA TGTGCCAGCAGACCAGGTGGCTCCTACGAGCAGTACTTC.

The V gene is TRBV5-1, the J gene TRBJ2-7, with TRBD1 matching 10 bases. After removal of 4 bases from V and 4 bases from J, the junction contained 8 bases not matched to a gene. The CDR3 consists of 15 residues. Germline-derived CDR1 and CDR2 are SGHRS and YFSETQ. CDR3 loop: CASSPLPGQGYEQYF. DNA of the CDR3: TGCGCCAGCAGCCCTCTCCCGGGACAGGGGTACGAGCAGTACTTC.

This chain connects TRBV19 to TRBJ2-7, with D perhaps TRBD1 or TRBD2 (5 bases each). CDR1 is LNHDA, CDR2 SQIVND, per germline (reference sequence). The CDR3 has 14 amino acids. Trimming shortened V by 2 bases and J by 6 bases, and 14 bases separated the two germline ends. The CDR3 spells CASSIKGTSGEQYF. The CDR3 bases are TGTGCCAGTAGTATAAAGGGGACGTCTGGCGAGCAGTACTTC.

Here the CDR3 DNA reads TGTGCCAGCAGCTTAGGGGACAGGGAAAATTCACCCCTCCACTTT. Translation: CASSLGDRENSPLHF. This sequence joins TRBV7-3 and TRBJ1-6; 9 nucleotides agree with TRBD1. This CDR3 has 15 residues. From germline, CDR1 is SGHTA and CDR2 FQGTGA. V shed 2 bases and J 7 bases; nucleotides not matched to a gene: 3.

Here the CDR3 reads CASGRGEMVETQYF. For the CDR3, the DNA is TGTGCTAGTGGTCGGGGGGAAATGGTGGAGACCCAGTACTTC. This chain uses TRBV12-5 with TRBJ2-5; 7 bases line up with TRBD2. The ends lost 5 bases at V and 5 bases at J; junction bases unmatched: 8. CDR3 length: 14 residues. CDR1 and CDR2 from the germline V gene are LGHNT and FRNRAP.

The rearrangement uses TRBV7-8 and TRBJ2-7; TRBD1 matches 8 bases. With V trimmed by 1 base and J by 5 bases, 10 bases remained unmatched. The CDR3 is made up of 16 amino acids. The germline gives CDR1 SGHVS, CDR2 FQNEAQ. CDR3 sequence: CASSLGLGQGQNEQYF. DNA for the CDR3: TGTGCCAGCAGCTTAGGTTTAGGACAGGGACAGAACGAGCAGTACTTC.

The chain recombines TRBV15 with TRBJ1-4; D remains ambiguous. The CDR3 is 16 amino acids. Germline CDR1 reads LNHNV; CDR2 reads YYDKDF (reference sequence). The ends were cut back, 0 bases at V and 3 bases at J, with 11 bases in the middle. For the CDR3, the DNA is TGTGCCACCAGCAGAGAATTCCCCGGCTCTAATGAAAAACTGTTTTTT. Amino acids: CATSREFPGSNEKLFF.

The chain is built from TRBV7-2 and TRBJ1-1, with 10 bases matching TRBD1. CDR3 size: 15 residues. V shed 1 base, J shed 4 bases, and the junction held 3 bases outside the gene matches. Germline assignment: CDR1 SGHTA and CDR2 FQGNSA. CDR3 sequence: CASSLVWTGGTEAFF. The CDR3 DNA is TGTGCCAGCAGCTTAGTCTGGACAGGGGGCACTGAAGCTTTCTTT.

The chain joins TRBV15 to TRBJ2-3; 8 positions agree with TRBD2. The CDR3 is 14 amino acids. Germline CDR1 is LNHNV and CDR2 is YYDKDF (reference sequence). Losses at the gene ends were 8 bases for V and 4 bases for J; bases not matched to a gene: 8. CDR3 in DNA: TGTGCCACCCAGGGACTAGGCGGGGCAGATACGCAGTATTTT. Its translation is CATQGLGGADTQYF.

The rearrangement joins TRBV7-9 to TRBJ1-4, with no clear D. CDR3 size: 16 residues. Germline CDR1 is SEHNR and CDR2 is FQNEAQ (reference sequence). V was trimmed by 0 bases and J by 4 bases, leaving 12 bases between them. CDR3 residues: CASSLASFVSNEKLFF. In nucleotides, the CDR3 is TGTGCCAGCAGCTTAGCATCTTTTGTTAGTAATGAAAAACTGTTTTTT.

The genes are TRBV9 and TRBJ2-2; D unresolved. CDR3 length: 12 amino acids. Per the germline V gene, CDR1 is SGDLS and CDR2 is YYNGEE. The V and J ends lost 8 bases and 6 bases respectively, with 11 bases between them. CDR3: CASGKAPGELFF. CDR3 DNA: TGTGCCAGTGGAAAAGCTCCCGGGGAGCTGTTTTTT.